These 24 T cell receptor beta chains share one sample of origin, sequenced in a study of cytomegalovirus exposure and HLA in healthy donors. The PCR had 60 Vbeta and 13 Jbeta primers. TCRdb's copy holds only in-frame clones and misses some; the assay was immunoSEQ multiplex PCR. There are roughly 150,000 clones in the sample; roughly 80% occur only once, and 13% to 15% lies in the top ten. The sequencing sample was made of PBMCs. These receptors were taken from a woman in her 40s in good health and CMV-seronegative.

The chain couples TRBV10-3 to TRBJ2-5; D possibly corresponds to TRBD1 (6 bases). Germline lookup yields CDR1 ENHRY and CDR2 SYGVKD. The CDR3 spans 14 residues. V gave up 2 bases and J gave up 5 bases, with 12 bases separating them. CDR3 DNA: TGTGCCATCAGTGAGAGTAGGCAGGGGGAGACCCAGTACTTC. Translated: CAISESRQGETQYF.

The CDR3 nucleotides are TGTGCCAGCAGCCCCGGGACTAGCGTGGAGACCCAGTACTTC. Residues: CASSPGTSVETQYF. The J gene is TRBJ2-5, the V gene TRBV11-3; 10 nucleotides align to TRBD2. The germline gives CDR1 SGHNT, CDR2 YENEEA. The CDR3 totals 14 residues. J lost 5 bases, V lost 5 bases, and 5 bases had no gene match.

The V and J genes are TRBV19 and TRBJ2-3, with D possibly being TRBD1 (7 bases). Per the germline V gene, CDR1 is LNHDA and CDR2 is SQIVND (reference sequence). V was cut by 6 bases and J by 3 bases, with 19 bases left in between. This CDR3 comprises 16 residues. The CDR3 region is CASSPSGGKWTDTQYF. For the CDR3, the DNA is TGTGCCAGTAGCCCATCAGGGGGGAAGTGGACAGATACGCAGTATTTT.

The CDR3, as DNA: TGTGCCAGCACCGTCAGAAATGAGCAGTTCTTC. Encoded protein: CASTVRNEQFF. This sequence joins TRBV7-8 and TRBJ2-1; D is unresolved. Germline CDR1 is SGHVS and CDR2 is FQNEAQ. The germline V and J ends were trimmed by 7 bases and 7 bases, with 8 bases remaining between them. This CDR3 region has 11 residues.

Only one count was recorded for this clone. CDR3 loop: CASSIAGTLGTQYF. The CDR3 DNA reads TGTGCCAGCAGCATCGCCGGGACACTGGGGACCCAGTACTTC. The V call is TRBV11-2, the J call TRBJ2-5, with a tentative D call TRBD1 (6 bases). V lost 5 bases and J 7 bases, leaving 17 bases between the germline ends. The CDR3 runs 14 residues. Germline V CDR1 and CDR2: SGHAT, FQNNGV.

DNA of the CDR3: TGTGCCAGCAGACCACAAACTGGGGCCAACGTCCTGACTTTC. Its translation is CASRPQTGANVLTF. The V call is TRBV6-5, the J call TRBJ2-6; D is unclear. This CDR3 contains 14 residues. The germline V gene has CDR1 MNHEY and CDR2 SVGAGI. The V gene lost 6 bases and the J gene lost 2 bases, with 8 bases spanning the gap.

This clone was detected a few times. The CDR3 bases are TGCGCCAGCAGCCAAGAACCTAGCCACCCGACAGATACGCAGTATTTT. This gives the protein CASSQEPSHPTDTQYF. The gene calls are TRBV4-3 and TRBJ2-3; TRBD2 might be the D (5 bases). V lost 0 bases and J lost 3, with 13 bases in between. The CDR3 has 16 residues. Germline-derived CDR1 and CDR2 are LGHNA and YSLEER.

This clone occurred a few times. This chain joins TRBV5-1 and TRBJ1-2; 7 bases fit TRBD1. J lost 1 base, V lost 4 bases, and 7 bases had no gene match. Germline loops: CDR1 SGHRS, CDR2 YFSETQ. The CDR3 loop spans 15 amino acids. The CDR3 DNA follows: TGCGCCAGCAGCACAGGGGACGGTTTTAACTATGGCTACACCTTC. Amino acid sequence: CASSTGDGFNYGYTF.

V gene TRBV28 combines with J gene TRBJ1-2, with TRBD1 matching 8 bases. The CDR3 runs to 14 residues. J lost 5 bases, V lost 5 bases, and 7 bases had no gene match. From germline, CDR1 is MDHEN and CDR2 SYDVKM. The CDR3 spells CASSPRDRTYGYTF. The CDR3, as DNA: TGTGCCAGCAGTCCCCGGGACAGGACGTATGGCTACACCTTC.

This clone was detected a few times. The junction differs from germline at one of its ends, possibly a read error. J is TRBJ1-1 and V is TRBV6-5; D is uncertain. This CDR3 region has 11 residues. Germline CDR1 and CDR2: MNHEY and SVGAGI. CDR3: CAISEQAEAFF. The CDR3 DNA reads TGTGCCATCAGTGAGCAGGCTGAAGCTTTCTTT.

Written as DNA, the CDR3 is TGTGCCAGTAGTATGGGGACAGTAGCTAACTATGGCTACACCTTC. This codes for CASSMGTVANYGYTF. The chain is built from TRBV19 and TRBJ1-2; 7 bases match TRBD1. This CDR3 region has 15 residues. Germline trimming cut 3 bases from V and 0 bases from J; bases unmatched to any gene: 4. Germline values: CDR1 LNHDA, CDR2 SQIVND (reference sequence).

This clone was counted a few times. The V and J genes are TRBV19 and TRBJ2-5; no firm D call. Germline CDR1 reads LNHDA; CDR2 reads SQIVND (reference sequence). Trimming pared 8 bases from V and 2 bases from J, leaving 18 bases between. The CDR3 covers 15 residues. For the CDR3, the DNA is TGTGCCAGTTCTCTGGGTGGCGGAGCGCAAGAGACCCAGTACTTC. Translation: CASSLGGGAQETQYF.

This chain uses TRBV7-2 with TRBJ2-3; 9 bases line up with TRBD1. Germline V CDR1 and CDR2: SGHTA, FQGNSA. The CDR3 length is 15 residues. V trimming: 1 base; J trimming: 6 bases; junction bases outside the gene matches: 5. The CDR3 sequence: CASSLVGQGMDTQYF. For the CDR3, the DNA is TGTGCCAGCAGCTTAGTGGGACAGGGAATGGATACGCAGTATTTT.

The chain links TRBV5-4 to TRBJ2-2; no clear D. The CDR3 totals 16 residues. V gave up 2 bases and J gave up 0 bases, with 11 bases separating them. CDR1 and CDR2 from the germline V gene are SGHNT and YYREEE (reference sequence). The CDR3 nucleotides read TGTGCCAGCAGCTTCCTAGGCGGTACGAACACCGGGGAGCTGTTTTTT. It specifies CASSFLGGTNTGELFF. The variable domain in full, with the rest retrieved from reference TRBV5-4 and TRBJ2-2, is ETGVTQSPTHLIKTRGQQVTLRCSSQSGHNTVSWYQQALGQGPQFIFQYYREEENGRGNFPPRFSGLQFPNYSSELNVNALELDDSALYLCASSFLGGTNTGELFFGEGSRLTVL.

The chain uses TRBV10-3 and TRBJ2-5, with TRBD1 as a possible D gene (6 bases). The V end lost 2 bases, the J end lost 4 bases, and 17 bases lay between the germline ends. This CDR3 region has 16 residues. CDR1 is ENHRY and CDR2 is SYGVKD in the germline V gene. The CDR3 protein is CAISEEELTGRETQYF. The DNA of the CDR3 is TGTGCCATCAGTGAGGAGGAACTTACAGGGAGAGAGACCCAGTACTTC.

The chain combines TRBV18 with TRBJ2-3, with D maybe TRBD1 (6 bases). The V end lost 3 bases, the J end lost 2 bases, and 15 bases lay between the germline ends. Germline CDR1 and CDR2: KGHSH and LQKENI. CDR3 size: 16 residues. CDR3 in DNA: TGTGCCAGCTCACCGCAGGGGTCCCTCGACACAGATACGCAGTATTTT. Protein sequence: CASSPQGSLDTDTQYF.

The chain is built from TRBV18 and TRBJ2-5; the D is unclear. This CDR3 region has 16 residues. Germline-derived CDR1 and CDR2 are KGHSH and LQKENI. V was clipped by 3 bases and J by 1 base, with 15 bases between them. This CDR3 is CASSPRHTGSQETQYF. As DNA, the CDR3 is TGTGCCAGCTCACCGAGGCACACCGGGTCCCAAGAGACCCAGTACTTC.

This chain joins TRBV5-5 and TRBJ2-5; 7 bases are shared with TRBD2. V lost 4 bases to trimming and J lost 5 bases; unmatched junction nucleotides: 2. CDR1 SGHKS and CDR2 YYEKEE come from the germline V gene (reference sequence). This CDR3 has 12 residues. The CDR3 is CASSPGGETQYF. The DNA of the CDR3 is TGTGCCAGCAGCCCCGGGGGGGAGACCCAGTACTTC.

The V and J genes are TRBV2 and TRBJ1-1; TRBD1 is a possible D gene (5 bases). V lost 5 bases and J lost 4, with 14 bases in between. The CDR3 has 14 residues. Germline V CDR1 and CDR2: SNHLY, FYNNEI. CDR3 sequence reads: CASSQQVLGTEAFF. The CDR3 bases are TGTGCCAGCAGTCAACAGGTTTTGGGCACTGAAGCTTTCTTT.

The V call is TRBV28, the J call TRBJ1-2; D is unresolved. This CDR3 comprises 14 residues. Trimming took off 2 bases at V and 7 bases at J, with 14 bases between the two ends. Germline V lookup: CDR1 MDHEN, CDR2 SYDVKM. The CDR3 spells CASSLPQEGSGYTF. The CDR3 nucleotides are TGTGCCAGCAGTTTACCCCAGGAGGGCTCTGGCTACACCTTC.

Concerning this clone: A junction end diverges from the germline sequence, so it may reflect a read error. The V gene is TRBV6-1, the J gene TRBJ1-5; D gene unclear. Germline assignment: CDR1 MNHNS and CDR2 SASEGT. The CDR3 is made up of 15 amino acids. CDR3 in amino acids: CASGEAPYSNQPQHF. In nucleotides, the CDR3 is TGTGCCAGCGGTGAGGCCCCTTATAGCAATCAGCCCCAGCATTTT.

The chain has TRBV2 and TRBJ2-1, with a tentative D call TRBD2 (7 bases). Germline assignment: CDR1 SNHLY and CDR2 FYNNEI. Trimming removed 8 bases from V and 1 base from J, with 24 bases in between. The CDR3 runs 18 residues. The CDR3 region is CASVPRVGGGPSYNEQFF. The DNA of the CDR3 is TGTGCCAGCGTCCCAAGGGTTGGCGGGGGCCCTTCCTACAATGAGCAGTTCTTC.

V is TRBV15 and J is TRBJ1-1; no clear D. The CDR3 is 13 residues long. The V end lost 1 base, the J end lost 1 base, and 4 bases lay between the germline ends. Germline-derived CDR1 and CDR2 are LNHNV and YYDKDF (reference sequence). The CDR3 reads CATSRAGNTEAFF. CDR3 DNA sequence: TGTGCCACCAGCAGAGCCGGGAACACTGAAGCTTTCTTT.

This chain connects TRBV11-3 to TRBJ2-7; 8 bases map to TRBD1. The V gene's germline CDR1 is SGHNT and CDR2 YENEEA. With 5 bases clipped from V and 4 bases from J, the junction kept 10 bases outside the gene matches. This CDR3 region has 15 residues. The CDR3 sequence is CASSPRTGTGYEQYF. The DNA for the CDR3 is TGTGCCAGCAGCCCCCGGACAGGGACGGGGTACGAGCAGTACTTC.